Following are 21 T cell receptor beta chains from one sample sequenced in a study of cytomegalovirus exposure and HLA in healthy donors. The primer mix had 60 Vbeta and 13 Jbeta primers. Sequencing used immunoSEQ multiplex PCR; TCRdb keeps in-frame clones, though not all of them. This sample has 100,000 to 120,000 clones, with roughly four fifths found just once. Sample: PBMCs. All receptors derive from a woman between 25 and 40 years old in good health and CMV-seronegative.

This clone was observed once. The V and J genes are TRBV5-1 and TRBJ2-5, with TRBD2 matching over 14 bases. The CDR3 runs to 15 residues. Germline V CDR1 and CDR2: SGHRS, YFSETQ. The V gene end was trimmed by 7 bases and the J gene end by 5 bases; junction bases not matched to a gene: 7. The CDR3 region is CASGAGLAGDETQYF. CDR3 bases: TGCGCCAGCGGGGCGGGACTAGCGGGAGATGAGACCCAGTACTTC.

The chain joins TRBV5-1 to TRBJ2-1; D perhaps matches TRBD2 (6 bases). Trimming stripped 1 base from V and 5 bases from J, with 13 bases between. Germline V gene data show CDR1 as SGHRS and CDR2 as YFSETQ. This CDR3 has 15 amino acids. The CDR3 region has the DNA TGCGCCAGCAGCTTGTGGGGGGAAAGGGACAATGAGCAGTTCTTC. This translates into CASSLWGERDNEQFF.

This chain connects TRBV5-1 to TRBJ2-7; possible D gene TRBD1, 6 bases. CDR3 size: 15 residues. Trimming removed 0 bases from V and 3 bases from J, with 13 bases in between. CDR1 SGHRS and CDR2 YFSETQ come from the germline V gene. CDR3 sequence (DNA): TGCGCCAGCAGCTTGGGTCAGGGGCGAGGCTACGAGCAGTACTTC. It encodes CASSLGQGRGYEQYF.

This chain uses TRBV2 with TRBJ2-3; 11 bases are shared with TRBD2. Looked up from germline, CDR1 is SNHLY and CDR2 is FYNNEI. The V segment lost 6 bases and the J segment 2 bases; nucleotides outside the gene matches: 4. The CDR3 is made up of 15 amino acids. The CDR3 nucleotides are TGTGCCAGCAGGGTAGCGGGAGGGGACACAGATACGCAGTATTTT. Its translation: CASRVAGGDTDTQYF.

V gene TRBV10-3 combines with J gene TRBJ2-5; D remains unclear. Matching the DNA end better, TRBJ2-7 makes the J call doubtful. This CDR3 is 12 amino acids long. Germline V CDR1 and CDR2: ENHRY, SYGVKD. CDR3 loop: CAISPTASEQYF. The DNA of the CDR3 is TGTGCCATCAGTCCAACAGCATCCGAGCAGTACTTC.

The genes are TRBV9 and TRBJ1-1; no clear D. V gave up 3 bases and J gave up 1 base, with 10 bases separating them. The CDR3 is made up of 14 amino acids. Germline CDR1 is SGDLS and CDR2 is YYNGEE. The CDR3 is CASSARLGNTEAFF. CDR3 bases: TGTGCCAGCAGCGCGAGGTTGGGGAACACTGAAGCTTTCTTT.

The chain employs TRBV6-6 and TRBJ1-5; D gene ambiguous. In germline, CDR1 is MNHNY, CDR2 SVGAGI (reference sequence). V shed 5 bases and J shed 6 bases, with 11 bases lying between them. The CDR3 sequence is 13 residues long. CDR3 DNA: TGTGCCAGCAGTCAAATCCAATCTCAGCCCCAGCATTTT. It is translated as CASSQIQSQPQHF.

The chain combines TRBV7-9 with TRBJ2-1; 8 nucleotides align to TRBD2. This CDR3 is 15 amino acids long. Germline CDR1 is SEHNR and CDR2 is FQNEAQ (reference sequence). V shed 5 bases and J 6 bases; nucleotides not matched to a gene: 9. The CDR3 DNA reads TGTGCCAGCAGCCCAGGTAGCGGGACCCTCAATGAGCAGTTCTTC. It is translated as CASSPGSGTLNEQFF. The whole variable domain, remainder taken from reference TRBV7-9 and TRBJ2-1, is DTGVSQNPRHKITKRGQNVTFRCDPISEHNRLYWYRQTLGQGPEFLTYFQNEAQLEKSRLLSDRFSAERPKGSFSTLEIQRTEQGDSAMYLCASSPGSGTLNEQFFGPGTRLTVL.

The chain couples TRBV10-1 to TRBJ1-6, with D unresolved. Between the trimmed V and J ends, which lost 0 bases and 7 bases, there was a span of 10 bases. CDR3 length: 15 amino acids. Germline V CDR1 and CDR2: WNHNN, SYGVQD (reference sequence). The CDR3, as DNA: TGCGCCAGCAGTGAGTCTCGAACTTACAATTCACCCCTCCACTTT. Protein product: CASSESRTYNSPLHF.

V and J are TRBV5-8 and TRBJ1-2, with D unresolved. CDR1 SGHTS and CDR2 YDEGEE come from the germline V gene. This CDR3 has 14 amino acids. V gave up 4 bases and J gave up 8 bases, with 18 bases separating them. The CDR3 reads CASSPTGSGIGYTF. CDR3 in DNA: TGTGCCAGCAGCCCCACCGGGTCCGGCATAGGCTACACCTTC. Combining the CDR3 with reference TRBV5-8 and TRBJ1-2 gives the whole variable domain EAGVTQSPTHLIKTRGQQATLRCSPISGHTSVYWYQQALGLGLQFLLWYDEGEERNRGNFPPRFSGRQFPNYSSELNVNALELEDSALYLCASSPTGSGIGYTFGSGTRLTVV.

This chain links TRBV28 with TRBJ2-2; 7 nucleotides match TRBD1. The CDR3 contains 14 residues. Trimming at V came to 5 bases and at J to 9 bases, leaving 9 bases not matched to a gene. Germline V CDR1 and CDR2: MDHEN, SYDVKM. This CDR3 is CASSLNRGFRELFF. CDR3 in DNA: TGTGCCAGCAGTCTGAACAGGGGTTTCCGGGAGCTGTTTTTT.

This clone was counted a few times. The chain carries TRBV4-3 and TRBJ2-7, with 10 positions matching TRBD2. The CDR3 is 16 amino acids. V was clipped by 3 bases and J by 5 bases; unmatched bases: 10. The germline CDR1 and CDR2 sequences are LGHNA and YSLEER. CDR3 protein: CASSQYTSGMGDEQYF. The CDR3 coding sequence is TGCGCCAGCAGCCAGTACACTAGCGGGATGGGGGACGAGCAGTACTTC.

The DNA for the CDR3 is TGTGCCAGCAACCTAGGGGGCGTAAGCTATGGCTACACCTTC. Amino acid sequence: CASNLGGVSYGYTF. This sequence joins TRBV6-1 and TRBJ1-2; 7 bases align to TRBD1. V was clipped by 7 bases and J by 4 bases; unmatched bases: 9. CDR1 is MNHNS, CDR2 SASEGT, per germline. The CDR3 has 14 amino acids.

The chain is built from TRBV7-8 and TRBJ1-5, with 10 positions matching TRBD1. This CDR3 has 15 amino acids. The V segment lost 5 bases and the J segment 2 bases; nucleotides outside the gene matches: 3. From germline, CDR1 is SGHVS and CDR2 FQNEAQ. CDR3 protein: CASSTGQGGNQPQHF. For the CDR3, the DNA is TGTGCCAGCAGCACCGGACAGGGGGGCAATCAGCCCCAGCATTTT.

The V call is TRBV28, the J call TRBJ2-7, with 9 bases lining up with TRBD2. Germline CDR1 reads MDHEN; CDR2 reads SYDVKM. The CDR3 spans 15 residues. V trimming: 5 bases; J trimming: 5 bases; junction bases outside the gene matches: 10. The CDR3 DNA reads as TGTGCCAGCAGTATCGTGCGGGAGGGTTCCGACGAGCAGTACTTC. Its protein product is CASSIVREGSDEQYF.

This rearrangement joins TRBV10-2 to TRBJ1-5, with D hard to call. Germline V gene lookup returns CDR1 WSHSY and CDR2 SAAADI. V lost 8 bases and J lost 5, with 13 bases in between. This CDR3 region has 13 residues. CDR3 in DNA: TGCGCCAGCGCGACTTCCCATCATCAGCCCCAGCATTTT. This translates into CASATSHHQPQHF.

This clone was counted many times. This chain connects TRBV6-6 to TRBJ1-3; D is possibly TRBD1 (6 bases). Trimming removed 5 bases from V and 0 bases from J, with 14 bases in between. This CDR3 is built from 16 residues. Germline V gene lookup returns CDR1 MNHNY and CDR2 SVGAGI (reference sequence). The CDR3 spells CASSLLTGLSGNTIYF. CDR3 coding DNA: TGTGCCAGCAGTCTCCTTACAGGGCTCTCTGGAAACACCATATATTTT.

The chain links TRBV6-1 to TRBJ1-2, with 7 bases aligning to TRBD1. V was clipped by 2 bases and J by 5 bases; unmatched bases: 5. Germline V gene data show CDR1 as MNHNS and CDR2 as SASEGT. CDR3 length: 14 amino acids. DNA of the CDR3: TGTGCCAGCAGTGAATCGGACAGGAGATATGGCTACACCTTC. Translation: CASSESDRRYGYTF.

J is TRBJ2-7 and V is TRBV30; D gene ambiguous. The length of the CDR3 is 11 residues. V lost 3 bases to trimming and J lost 6 bases, with 9 bases between them. CDR1 is GTSNPN, CDR2 SVGIG, per germline (reference sequence). The CDR3 nucleotides read TGTGCCTGGAGCGCAAGGAGCGAGCAGTACTTC. Residues: CAWSARSEQYF.

This chain joins TRBV5-4 and TRBJ1-1, with no clear D. Germline CDR1 SGHNT, CDR2 YYREEE (reference sequence). V was trimmed by 4 bases and J by 4 bases, leaving 11 bases between them. The CDR3 totals 13 residues. Written as DNA, the CDR3 is TGTGCCAGCAGCGCGAGACAAAGCACTGAAGCTTTCTTT. Protein sequence: CASSARQSTEAFF.

The chain combines TRBV18 with TRBJ2-6; D is ambiguous. Trimming left V 3 bases short and J 4 bases short, with 7 bases between. The CDR3 sequence is 14 residues long. Germline CDR1 and CDR2: KGHSH and LQKENI. The CDR3 loop is CASSPSLGANVLTF. The CDR3, as DNA: TGTGCCAGCTCACCCTCCCTCGGGGCCAACGTCCTGACTTTC.